Included here is one TCR beta chain sequence, with context. This entry comes from a study of T-cell reconstitution after alpha-beta-depleted transplantation in children. Unique molecular identifiers were incorporated when the TCRbeta library was constructed. Each CDR3 protein gets one entry after TCRdb re-called the PCR reads with MiXCR. The sample records about 340,000 distinct CDR3 sequences, roughly 15% being singletons. The CDR3 totals 12 residues. Trimming shortened V by 4 bases and J by 11 bases, and 14 bases separated the two germline ends. Germline values: CDR1 LGHNT, CDR2 FRNRAP. This TCR derives from a human donor who donated a stem cell graft to a child with Fanconi anemia. Sequencing was performed on PBMCs, taken from the stem cell graft. The gene calls are TRBV12-5 and TRBJ1-1, with D perhaps matching TRBD1 (5 bases). CDR3 residues: CASGSWPREAFF. Here the CDR3 DNA reads TGTGCTAGTGGTTCATGGCCCAGGGAGGCTTTCTTT.